The 2 T cell receptor beta chains below come from one sample, sequenced in a study of regulatory T cells in long-lasting Graves disease. Sequencing libraries for TCR beta were prepared with iRepertoire HTBI primers and Arm-PCR of CDR3 regions. TCRdb reprocessed the multiplex PCR reads with MiXCR, giving one entry per CDR3 protein. The sample holds approximately 350,000 distinct CDR3 sequences; about an eighth are singletons and the top ten take 15% to 20%. As to time point: newly diagnosed GD, antithyroid drugs for less than 3 months. PBMC-derived RNA was used for the TCR library. The data also belong to a second study, concerning T cells in Graves' hyperthyroidism and ophthalmopathy.

The specimen was peripheral blood mononuclear cells (PBMCs), collected at new diagnosis, from a patient treated with antithyroid drugs. These receptors were collected from a woman aged 18-35 years with Graves disease.

This clonotype was counted ten times or more. This chain links TRBV24-1 with TRBJ2-3, with 10 bases identical to TRBD2. With V trimmed by 4 bases and J by 3 bases, 3 bases remained unmatched. The CDR3 has 15 amino acids. Germline V gene lookup returns CDR1 KGHDR and CDR2 SFDVKD. CDR3 amino acids: CATSEGGLATDTQYF. The CDR3 DNA is TGTGCCACCAGTGAGGGGGGACTAGCGACAGATACGCAGTATTTT.

The chain recombines TRBV11-2 with TRBJ2-2; D ambiguous. V was cut by 2 bases and J by 9 bases, with 7 bases left in between. CDR1 is SGHAT and CDR2 is FQNNGV in the germline V gene. The CDR3 has 12 residues. The CDR3 region has the DNA TGTGCCAGCAGCTTAAGGGCGAGGGAGCTGTTTTTT. Its protein is CASSLRARELFF. Using reference TRBV11-2 and TRBJ2-2 for the parts outside the CDR3, the full variable domain is EAGVAQSPRYKIIEKRQSVAFWCNPISGHATLYWYQQILGQGPKLLIQFQNNGVVDDSQLPKDRFSAERLKGVDSTLKIQPAKLEDSAVYLCASSLRARELFFGEGSRLTVL.